This paragraph reports one T cell receptor beta chain. Its antigen is unknown. PCR was performed using 60 Vbeta and 13 Jbeta primers. Only in-frame clones appear in the TCRdb table, and some are missing; sequencing was by immunoSEQ multiplex PCR. The sample spans roughly 200,000 clones; the ten largest clones claim 0.95% to 1.3%. This sample stems from a study of cytomegalovirus exposure and HLA in healthy donors. Overall study findings and caveats: V- and J-gene trimming of TCR beta was linked (in a later analysis) to a missense DCLRE1C variant. As was reported, the HLA-A and HLA-B alleles of most subjects were accurately predicted from TCR beta sequences. There were three CMV-associated chains whose specificity for CMV antigens was confirmed in vitro.

The CDR3 is made up of 15 amino acids. Trimming removed 5 bases from V and 7 bases from J, with 17 bases in between. Germline V gene sequence: CDR1 MNHEY, CDR2 SVGAGI. The sequence was collected from a girl aged 2 to 10 in good health and CMV-seropositive. The rearrangement joins TRBV6-5 to TRBJ1-4; D is perhaps TRBD1 (5 bases). The sequencing input was PBMCs. CDR3 sequence reads: CASSQSGLESEKLFF. CDR3 nucleotides: TGTGCCAGCAGTCAGTCAGGGTTGGAGTCTGAAAAACTGTTTTTT.